What follows are 29 T cell receptor beta chains derived from one specimen sequenced in a study of T cell changes during pregnancy in multiple sclerosis. The method was immunoSEQ multiplex PCR; TCRdb's version includes in-frame clones alone and lacks a portion of them. The repertoire consists of about 100,000 clones, with 90% occurring once and the leading ten covering around 0.79%. Sequences were derived from peripheral blood, sampled in the second trimester of pregnancy. These receptors all come from a female donor in good health, enrolled as a control in a pregnancy study.

V and J are TRBV18 and TRBJ2-2; D perhaps matches TRBD2 (6 bases). V was trimmed by 0 bases and J by 4 bases, leaving 12 bases between them. The CDR3 covers 16 residues. Germline assignment: CDR1 KGHSH and CDR2 LQKENI. DNA for the CDR3: TGTGCCAGCTCACCACCGGGGCAGGGAGGCACCGGGGAGCTGTTTTTT. Its translation: CASSPPGQGGTGELFF.

The genes are TRBV27 and TRBJ2-1; D gene unclear. The CDR3 covers 15 residues. V was shortened by 0 bases and J by 4 bases, with 10 bases between the two germline ends. CDR1 and CDR2 (germline): MNHEY, SMNVEV (reference sequence). CDR3 sequence reads: CASSLSLYPYNEQFF. The CDR3 DNA reads as TGTGCCAGCAGTTTATCGCTCTATCCGTACAATGAGCAGTTCTTC.

The chain has TRBV5-6 and TRBJ1-1; 8 positions match TRBD1. CDR1 SGHDT and CDR2 YYEEEE come from the germline V gene. This CDR3 is built from 14 residues. J was trimmed by 4 bases and V by 4 bases; bases with no gene match: 6. CDR3 loop: CASSDYDRGTEAFF. Written as DNA, the CDR3 is TGTGCCAGCAGCGATTACGACAGGGGCACTGAAGCTTTCTTT.

CDR3 DNA: TGCGCCAGCAGCCATGACAGGGCGAACACTGAAGCTTTCTTT. This encodes CASSHDRANTEAFF. The V and J genes are TRBV4-3 and TRBJ1-1, with 7 nucleotides matching TRBD1. The CDR3 covers 14 residues. Germline V CDR1 and CDR2: LGHNA, YSLEER. V trimming: 3 bases; J trimming: 1 base; junction bases outside the gene matches: 2.

The CDR3 DNA sequence: TGTGCCAGCAGCGTAGGGACGGCGGGGAACGAGCAGTACTTC. This translates into CASSVGTAGNEQYF. The J gene is TRBJ2-7, the V gene TRBV9; perhaps TRBD2 as D (6 bases). The CDR3 loop spans 14 amino acids. Germline loops: CDR1 SGDLS, CDR2 YYNGEE. Trimming stripped 0 bases from V and 5 bases from J, with 12 bases between.

The CDR3 DNA sequence: TGCGCCAGCAGCTTGGAGGGGGTGGTTACTGAAGCTTTCTTT. Amino acids: CASSLEGVVTEAFF. This chain connects TRBV5-1 to TRBJ1-1, with a weak D call TRBD1 (6 bases). The V end was cut by 0 bases, the J end by 5 bases, with 11 bases between. Germline V CDR1 and CDR2: SGHRS, YFSETQ. There are 14 residues in the CDR3.

About this clone itself: Its ends do not fully match the called genes, so a read error is possible. This chain joins TRBV4-1 and TRBJ2-7, with a possible D match to TRBD2 (5 bases). The CDR3 sequence is 14 residues long. Per germline, CDR1 MGHRA and CDR2 YSYEKL. CDR3 region: CASSPTGVSSEQYF. CDR3 sequence (DNA): TGCGCCAGCAGCCCCACCGGGGTTTCCTCCGAGCAGTACTTC.

This clone was observed once. This chain uses TRBV2 with TRBJ2-1, with 15 bases fitting TRBD2. Germline V lookup: CDR1 SNHLY, CDR2 FYNNEI. After removal of 5 bases from V and 4 bases from J, the junction contained 12 bases not matched to a gene. CDR3 length: 19 residues. The CDR3 nucleotides are TGTGCCAGCAGTCGACCCGGGACTAGCGGGAGGTCGGGGTACAATGAGCAGTTCTTC. Its protein is CASSRPGTSGRSGYNEQFF.

The chain combines TRBV4-3 with TRBJ1-5; D unclear. Trimming took off 3 bases at V and 6 bases at J, with 9 bases between the two ends. The CDR3 length is 13 residues. CDR1 and CDR2 (germline): LGHNA, YSLEER. The CDR3 DNA reads as TGCGCCAGCAGCCAGTTTACAGCTCAGCCCCAGCATTTT. Translation gives CASSQFTAQPQHF.

The chain couples TRBV7-8 to TRBJ2-1; TRBD2 agrees at 9 bases. J was trimmed by 2 bases and V by 1 base; bases with no gene match: 3. CDR3 length: 16 amino acids. CDR1 and CDR2 (germline): SGHVS, FQNEAQ. The CDR3 DNA sequence: TGTGCCAGCAGCTTAGAAGGCGGGAGGGCCTACAATGAGCAGTTCTTC. Translating gives CASSLEGGRAYNEQFF.

The chain combines TRBV5-1 with TRBJ2-5; the match to TRBD2 covers 8 bases. CDR1 and CDR2 (germline): SGHRS, YFSETQ. After removal of 1 base from V and 5 bases from J, the junction contained 10 bases not matched to a gene. The CDR3 totals 16 residues. CDR3 DNA sequence: TGCGCCAGCAGCTTGACCACGGGGGGGTCGCAGGAGACCCAGTACTTC. This codes for CASSLTTGGSQETQYF. The complete variable domain, with remaining parts taken from reference TRBV5-1 and TRBJ2-5, reads KAGVTQTPRYLIKTRGQQVTLSCSPISGHRSVSWYQQTPGQGLQFLFEYFSETQRNKGNFPGRFSGRQFSNSRSEMNVSTLELGDSALYLCASSLTTGGSQETQYFGPGTRLLVL.

This clone appeared a single time. The chain has TRBV7-2 and TRBJ2-1; a possible D gene is TRBD2 (6 bases). The V end was cut by 5 bases, the J end by 4 bases, with 9 bases between. There are 13 residues in the CDR3. Germline V lookup: CDR1 SGHTA, CDR2 FQGNSA. Here the CDR3 reads CASSRTIYNEQFF. CDR3 DNA sequence: TGTGCCAGCAGCAGGACTATATACAATGAGCAGTTCTTC. Filled out from reference TRBV7-2 and TRBJ2-1, the complete variable domain reads GAGVSQSPSNKVTEKGKDVELRCDPISGHTALYWYRQSLGQGLEFLIYFQGNSAPDKSGLPSDRFSAERTGGSVSTLTIQRTQQEDSAVYLCASSRTIYNEQFFGPGTRLTVL.

The V call is TRBV7-9, the J call TRBJ1-4; weak D call: TRBD1 (6 bases). V was pared by 5 bases and J by 3 bases, with 10 bases between. CDR3 length equals 14 residues. CDR1 SEHNR and CDR2 FQNEAQ come from the germline V gene (reference sequence). Here the CDR3 DNA reads TGTGCCAGCAGCCCGACAGGACCTAATGAAAAACTGTTTTTT. It specifies CASSPTGPNEKLFF.

The chain couples TRBV19 to TRBJ2-4, with D unclear. V was trimmed by 1 base and J by 9 bases, leaving 7 bases between them. The CDR3 is 12 residues long. CDR1 is LNHDA and CDR2 is SQIVND in the germline V gene (reference sequence). CDR3 nucleotide sequence: TGTGCCAGTAGTATAGTCACTTCCATTCAGTACTTC. Its protein is CASSIVTSIQYF. The entire variable domain, with the rest obtained from reference TRBV19 and TRBJ2-4, is as follows: DGGITQSPKYLFRKEGQNVTLSCEQNLNHDAMYWYRQDPGQGLRLIYYSQIVNDFQKGDIAEGYSVSREKKESFPLTVTSAQKNPTAFYLCASSIVTSIQYFGAGTRLSVL.

The rearrangement links TRBV9 to TRBJ2-2; 7 nucleotides agree with TRBD1. Germline lookup yields CDR1 SGDLS and CDR2 YYNGEE. The CDR3 is made up of 16 amino acids. V shed 1 base and J 2 bases; nucleotides not matched to a gene: 5. The CDR3: CASSVLGTANTGELFF. Written as DNA, the CDR3 is TGTGCCAGCAGCGTACTAGGGACAGCTAACACCGGGGAGCTGTTTTTT.

The CDR3, as DNA: TGTGCCAGCAGCCTAAGCGCCACAGGGCCCTATGGCTACACCTTC. Its translation is CASSLSATGPYGYTF. The chain carries TRBV11-1 and TRBJ1-2, with TRBD1 as a possible D gene (6 bases). Germline CDR1 and CDR2: SGHAT and FQDESV (reference sequence). The V end was cut by 5 bases, the J end by 4 bases, with 17 bases between. The CDR3 is 15 residues long.

This clone is a singleton in its sample. This sequence joins TRBV5-1 and TRBJ1-3; the match to TRBD1 covers 7 bases. CDR1 is SGHRS, CDR2 YFSETQ, per germline. The CDR3 runs 14 residues. J was trimmed by 2 bases and V by 4 bases; bases with no gene match: 3. The CDR3 here is CASSAQGAGNTIYF. Here the CDR3 DNA reads TGCGCCAGCAGCGCTCAGGGGGCTGGAAACACCATATATTTT.

V usage is TRBV28 and J usage is TRBJ1-1; TRBD1 is a possible D gene (6 bases). The CDR3 has 14 amino acids. V was cut by 2 bases and J by 4 bases, with 11 bases left in between. The germline gives CDR1 MDHEN, CDR2 SYDVKM. The CDR3 nucleotides read TGTGCCAGCAGTTTAAACAGGGATGGCACTGAAGCTTTCTTT. The encoded protein is CASSLNRDGTEAFF.

This chain links TRBV19 with TRBJ1-4; 8 nucleotides match TRBD1. CDR3 length equals 16 residues. V was pared by 5 bases and J by 4 bases, with 9 bases of the junction left unmatched. Germline V gene data show CDR1 as LNHDA and CDR2 as SQIVND (reference sequence). The CDR3 protein is CASSSGQGRGNEKLFF. In DNA form, the CDR3 reads TGTGCCAGTAGTTCTGGACAGGGCAGGGGTAATGAAAAACTGTTTTTT. Drawing the rest from reference TRBV19 and TRBJ1-4, the complete variable domain is DGGITQSPKYLFRKEGQNVTLSCEQNLNHDAMYWYRQDPGQGLRLIYYSQIVNDFQKGDIAEGYSVSREKKESFPLTVTSAQKNPTAFYLCASSSGQGRGNEKLFFGSGTQLSVL.

The chain uses TRBV5-1 and TRBJ1-1; no clear D. CDR1 and CDR2 from the germline V gene are SGHRS and YFSETQ. V lost 2 bases and J lost 5, with 10 bases in between. This CDR3 is 13 amino acids long. The CDR3, as DNA: TGCGCCAGCAGCTTTTATGGAGGAACTGAAGCTTTCTTT. Residues: CASSFYGGTEAFF. Using reference TRBV5-1 and TRBJ1-1 for the parts outside the CDR3, the full variable domain is KAGVTQTPRYLIKTRGQQVTLSCSPISGHRSVSWYQQTPGQGLQFLFEYFSETQRNKGNFPGRFSGRQFSNSRSEMNVSTLELGDSALYLCASSFYGGTEAFFGQGTRLTVV.

V and J are TRBV11-2 and TRBJ1-5; D gene uncertain. In germline, CDR1 is SGHAT, CDR2 FQNNGV. There are 17 residues in the CDR3. V was pared by 1 base and J by 4 bases, with 17 bases between. The CDR3 coding sequence is TGTGCCAGCAGCTTAGGGAGTGGGTCAAGAACTAATCAGCCCCAGCATTTT. Its protein is CASSLGSGSRTNQPQHF.

This chain's CDR3 is CASSEVNQGTLYGYTF. The CDR3, as DNA: TGTGCCAGCAGCGAAGTGAATCAGGGGACCCTTTATGGCTACACCTTC. The chain employs TRBV9 and TRBJ1-2; tentative D call: TRBD1 (6 bases). The V end lost 3 bases, the J end lost 5 bases, and 20 bases lay between the germline ends. CDR1 and CDR2 from the germline V gene are SGDLS and YYNGEE. The CDR3 consists of 16 residues. The entire variable domain, with the rest obtained from reference TRBV9 and TRBJ1-2, is as follows: DSGVTQTPKHLITATGQRVTLRCSPRSGDLSVYWYQQSLDQGLQFLIQYYNGEERAKGNILERFSAQQFPDLHSELNLSSLELGDSALYFCASSEVNQGTLYGYTFGSGTRLTVV.

This chain joins TRBV6-6 and TRBJ1-5; D may be TRBD1 (5 bases). The CDR3 runs to 16 residues. The ends were cut back, 8 bases at V and 0 bases at J, with 17 bases in the middle. In germline, CDR1 is MNHNY, CDR2 SVGAGI (reference sequence). CDR3 sequence (DNA): TGTGCCAGCTTTTACAGGAGCTTGCATAGCAATCAGCCCCAGCATTTT. This translates into CASFYRSLHSNQPQHF.

The rearrangement uses TRBV11-3 and TRBJ2-2; D is uncertain. The CDR3 runs to 13 residues. V lost 0 bases and J lost 7, with 6 bases in between. Looked up from germline, CDR1 is SGHNT and CDR2 is YENEEA. CDR3: CASSLEVGGELFF. CDR3 nucleotides: TGTGCCAGCAGCTTAGAGGTCGGCGGGGAGCTGTTTTTT.

V is TRBV10-3 and J is TRBJ1-6; D may be TRBD1 (6 bases). Trimming left V 7 bases short and J 4 bases short, with 8 bases between. Per germline, CDR1 ENHRY and CDR2 SYGVKD. This CDR3 spans 13 amino acids. The chain's CDR3 is CAITQGYNSPLHF. For the CDR3, the DNA is TGTGCCATCACACAGGGTTATAATTCACCCCTCCACTTT.

The chain couples TRBV14 to TRBJ1-1; 8 nucleotides agree with TRBD1. The CDR3 is 15 residues long. Unmatched junction bases numbered 6, after V lost 4 bases and J lost 2 bases. Germline values: CDR1 SGHDN, CDR2 FVKESK. CDR3: CASSRRTGGNTEAFF. The DNA of the CDR3 is TGTGCCAGCAGCCGCAGAACAGGGGGAAACACTGAAGCTTTCTTT.

CDR3 sequence: CAINPGLNTEAFF. In nucleotides, the CDR3 is TGTGCCATCAATCCAGGGTTGAACACTGAAGCTTTCTTT. The chain links TRBV10-3 to TRBJ1-1, with D perhaps matching TRBD1 (5 bases). Trimming left V 7 bases short and J 0 bases short, with 9 bases between. Germline V gene sequence: CDR1 ENHRY, CDR2 SYGVKD. The CDR3 has 13 residues.

V usage is TRBV5-6 and J usage is TRBJ1-1; D gene ambiguous. Per germline, CDR1 SGHDT and CDR2 YYEEEE. V gave up 0 bases and J gave up 1 base, with 7 bases separating them. The CDR3 is 14 residues long. CDR3 sequence (DNA): TGTGCCAGCAGCTTGGTCCCAGGGAACACTGAAGCTTTCTTT. This encodes CASSLVPGNTEAFF.

The rearrangement links TRBV29-1 to TRBJ2-6; D is unresolved. CDR1 is SQVTM, CDR2 ANQGSEA, per germline. There are 13 residues in the CDR3. V was clipped by 4 bases and J by 0 bases, with 4 bases between them. The CDR3 DNA follows: TGCAGCGTTGCCCTCTCTGGGGCCAACGTCCTGACTTTC. Protein sequence: CSVALSGANVLTF.